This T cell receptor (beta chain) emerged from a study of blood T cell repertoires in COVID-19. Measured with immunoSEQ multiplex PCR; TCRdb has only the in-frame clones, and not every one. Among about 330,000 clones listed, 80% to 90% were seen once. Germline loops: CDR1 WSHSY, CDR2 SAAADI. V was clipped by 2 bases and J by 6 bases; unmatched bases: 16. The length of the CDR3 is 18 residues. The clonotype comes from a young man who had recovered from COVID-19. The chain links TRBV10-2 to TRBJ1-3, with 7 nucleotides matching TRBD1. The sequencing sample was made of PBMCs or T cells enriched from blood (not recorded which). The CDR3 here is CASSEKNPLDRVENTIYF. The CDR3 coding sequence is TGCGCCAGCAGTGAGAAAAACCCCCTTGACAGGGTTGAAAACACCATATATTTT.